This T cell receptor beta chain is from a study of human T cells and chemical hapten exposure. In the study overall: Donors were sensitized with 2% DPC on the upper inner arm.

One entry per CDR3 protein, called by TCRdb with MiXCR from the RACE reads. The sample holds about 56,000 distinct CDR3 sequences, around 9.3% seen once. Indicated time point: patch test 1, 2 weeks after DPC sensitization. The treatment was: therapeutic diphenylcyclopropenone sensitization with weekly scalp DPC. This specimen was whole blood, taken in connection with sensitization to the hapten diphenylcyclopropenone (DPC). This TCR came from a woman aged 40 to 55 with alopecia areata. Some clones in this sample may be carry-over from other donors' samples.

CDR3 region: CASSKVQGNEQFF. The CDR3 DNA reads as TGTGCCAGCAGCAAAGTACAGGGTAATGAGCAGTTCTTC. The chain couples TRBV21-1 to TRBJ2-1; the table's TRBD1 call for D was not verified on the DNA. TRBV21-1 has pseudogene status. CDR3 size: 13 residues.